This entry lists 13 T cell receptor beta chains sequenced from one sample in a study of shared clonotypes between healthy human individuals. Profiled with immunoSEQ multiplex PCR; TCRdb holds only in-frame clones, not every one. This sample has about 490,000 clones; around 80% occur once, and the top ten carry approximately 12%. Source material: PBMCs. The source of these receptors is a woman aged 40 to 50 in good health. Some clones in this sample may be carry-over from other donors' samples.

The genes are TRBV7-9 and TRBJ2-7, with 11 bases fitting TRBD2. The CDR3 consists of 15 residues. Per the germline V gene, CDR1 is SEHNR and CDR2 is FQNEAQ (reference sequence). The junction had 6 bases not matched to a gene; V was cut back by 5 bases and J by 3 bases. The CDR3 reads CASSLGLADIYEQYF. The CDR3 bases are TGTGCCAGCAGCCTGGGACTAGCGGATATCTACGAGCAGTACTTC.

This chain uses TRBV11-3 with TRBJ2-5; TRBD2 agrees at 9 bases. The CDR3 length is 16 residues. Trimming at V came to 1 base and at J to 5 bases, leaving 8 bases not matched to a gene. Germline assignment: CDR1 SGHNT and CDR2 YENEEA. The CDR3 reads CASSLGASGIGETQYF. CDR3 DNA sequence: TGTGCCAGCAGCTTAGGGGCTAGCGGGATCGGGGAGACCCAGTACTTC.

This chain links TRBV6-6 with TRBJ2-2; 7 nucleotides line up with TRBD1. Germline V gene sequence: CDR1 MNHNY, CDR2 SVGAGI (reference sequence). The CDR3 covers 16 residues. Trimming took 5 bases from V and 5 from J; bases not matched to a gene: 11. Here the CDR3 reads CASSPRTGIGTGELFF. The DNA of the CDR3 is TGTGCCAGCAGTCCGAGGACAGGAATAGGGACCGGGGAGCTGTTTTTT.

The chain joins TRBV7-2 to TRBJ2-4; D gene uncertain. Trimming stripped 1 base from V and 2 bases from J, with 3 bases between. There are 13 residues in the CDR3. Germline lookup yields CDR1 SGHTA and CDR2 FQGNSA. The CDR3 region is CASSLVPKNIQYF. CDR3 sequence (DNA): TGTGCCAGCAGCTTAGTTCCCAAAAACATTCAGTACTTC.

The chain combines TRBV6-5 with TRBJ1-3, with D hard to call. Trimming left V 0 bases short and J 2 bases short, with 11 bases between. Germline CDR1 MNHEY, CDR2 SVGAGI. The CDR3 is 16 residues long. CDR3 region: CASSYSNPLAGNTIYF. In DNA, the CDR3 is TGTGCCAGCAGTTACTCGAACCCTTTAGCTGGAAACACCATATATTTT.

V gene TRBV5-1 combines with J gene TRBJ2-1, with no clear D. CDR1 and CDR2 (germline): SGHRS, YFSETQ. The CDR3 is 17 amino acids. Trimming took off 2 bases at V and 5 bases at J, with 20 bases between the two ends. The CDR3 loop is CASSFLTSSAPNNEQFF. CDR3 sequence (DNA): TGCGCCAGCAGCTTCCTGACATCATCCGCCCCTAACAATGAGCAGTTCTTC.

In nucleotides, the CDR3 is TGTGCCAGCACGGCAGGGTACGACAAAAACATTCAGTACTTC. Amino acids: CASTAGYDKNIQYF. This chain joins TRBV2 and TRBJ2-4, with a tentative D call TRBD1 (5 bases). The germline gives CDR1 SNHLY, CDR2 FYNNEI. The CDR3 totals 14 residues. Trimming removed 7 bases from V and 3 bases from J, with 13 bases in between.

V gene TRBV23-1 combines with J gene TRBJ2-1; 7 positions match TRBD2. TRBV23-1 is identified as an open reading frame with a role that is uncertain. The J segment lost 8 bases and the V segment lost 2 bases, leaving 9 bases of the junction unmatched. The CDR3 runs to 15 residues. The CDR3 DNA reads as TGCGCCAGCAGTCAAAACGGACTAGTTGTAGATGAGCAGTTCTTC. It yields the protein CASSQNGLVVDEQFF.

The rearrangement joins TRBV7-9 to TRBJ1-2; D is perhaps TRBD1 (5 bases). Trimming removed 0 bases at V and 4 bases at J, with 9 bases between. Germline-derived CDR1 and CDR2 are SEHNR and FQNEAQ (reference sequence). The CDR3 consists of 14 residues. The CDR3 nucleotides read TGTGCCAGCAGCTTAGCACTACAGGTCTATGGCTACACCTTC. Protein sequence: CASSLALQVYGYTF. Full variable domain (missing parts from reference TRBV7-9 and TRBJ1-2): DTGVSQNPRHKITKRGQNVTFRCDPISEHNRLYWYRQTLGQGPEFLTYFQNEAQLEKSRLLSDRFSAERPKGSFSTLEIQRTEQGDSAMYLCASSLALQVYGYTFGSGTRLTVV.

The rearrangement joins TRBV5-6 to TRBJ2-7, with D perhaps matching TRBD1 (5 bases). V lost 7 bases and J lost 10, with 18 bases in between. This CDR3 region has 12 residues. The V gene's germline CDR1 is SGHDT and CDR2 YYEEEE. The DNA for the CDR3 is TGTGCCAGCTCTACCGGCAGGGCGAAACAGTACTTC. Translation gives CASSTGRAKQYF.

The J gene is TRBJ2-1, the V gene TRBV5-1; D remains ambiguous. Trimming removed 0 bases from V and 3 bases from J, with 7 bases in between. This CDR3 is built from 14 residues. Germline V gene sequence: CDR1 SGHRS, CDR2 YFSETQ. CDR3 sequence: CASSLELGYNEQFF. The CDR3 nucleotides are TGCGCCAGCAGCTTGGAGCTAGGCTACAATGAGCAGTTCTTC.

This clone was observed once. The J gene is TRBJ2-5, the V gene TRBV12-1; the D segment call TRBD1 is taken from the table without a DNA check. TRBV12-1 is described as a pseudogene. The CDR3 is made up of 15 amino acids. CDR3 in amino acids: CASSFDVSFQETQYF. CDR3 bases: TGTGCCAGCAGCTTTGATGTCAGTTTCCAAGAGACCCAGTACTTC.

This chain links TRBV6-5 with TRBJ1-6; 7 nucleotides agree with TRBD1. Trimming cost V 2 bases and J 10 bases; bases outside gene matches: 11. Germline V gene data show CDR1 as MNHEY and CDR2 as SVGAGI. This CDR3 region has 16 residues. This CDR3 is CASSYSKTGDESPLHF. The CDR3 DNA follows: TGTGCCAGCAGTTACAGCAAAACAGGGGACGAATCACCCCTCCACTTT.